The sequence of this T cell receptor beta chain was determined in a study of T cells in tuberculosis. A remark on this clone: The antigen is undetermined.

Each clinical donor contributed on average about 100,000 T cells from unsorted cryopreserved PBMC. This CDR3 has 13 residues. Looked up from germline, CDR1 is GTSNPN and CDR2 is SVGIG (reference sequence). With 2 bases removed from V and 4 bases from J, the gap between germline ends came to 11 bases. TCRdb's copy holds only in-frame clones and misses some; the assay was immunoSEQ multiplex PCR. The sample has roughly 30,000 clones, approximately 91% seen once. The study's findings and limits: Smaller alpha distances in active tuberculosis partly reflected shorter CDR3-alpha lengths.

Source material: PBMCs. This TCR derives from a donor aged 10 to 29 with latent tuberculosis or without tuberculosis infection. The chain couples TRBV30 to TRBJ2-5, with a possible D match to TRBD1 (5 bases). CDR3 DNA: TGTGCCTGGAGTCCCAGGGTGGGAGAGACCCAGTACTTC. Its protein is CAWSPRVGETQYF. Full variable domain (remainder filled in from reference TRBV30 and TRBJ2-5): SQTIHQWPATLVQPVGSPLSLECTVEGTSNPNLYWYRQAAGRGLQLLFYSVGIGQISSEVPQNLSASRPQDRQFILSSKKLLLSDSGFYLCAWSPRVGETQYFGPGTRLLVL.